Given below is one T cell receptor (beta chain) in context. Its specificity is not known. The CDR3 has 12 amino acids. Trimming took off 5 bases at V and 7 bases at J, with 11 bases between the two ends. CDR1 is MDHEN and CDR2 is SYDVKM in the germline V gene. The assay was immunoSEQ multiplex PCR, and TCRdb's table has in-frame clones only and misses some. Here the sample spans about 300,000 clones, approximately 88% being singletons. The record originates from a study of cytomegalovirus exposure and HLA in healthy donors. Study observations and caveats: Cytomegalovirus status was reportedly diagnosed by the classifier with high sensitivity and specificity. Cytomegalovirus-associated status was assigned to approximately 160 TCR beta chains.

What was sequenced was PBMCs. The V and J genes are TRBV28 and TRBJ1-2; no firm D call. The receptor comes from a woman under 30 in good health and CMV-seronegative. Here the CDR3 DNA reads TGTGCCAGCAGTCCCGGTCAAAGTGGCTACACCTTC. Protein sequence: CASSPGQSGYTF.